This TCR beta chain was found in a study of Graves' ophthalmopathy and Graves' hyperthyroidism. This clonotype was counted at least ten times. From RNA, the CDR3 regions of TCR beta chains were amplified and sequenced. The first-round RT-PCR employed HTBI primers together with the Qiagen OneStep RT-PCR kit. A multiplex PCR was then performed as the second round. TCRdb processed the multiplex PCR reads anew with MiXCR; each CDR3 protein has one entry. Of about 600,000 distinct CDR3 sequences listed, 35% to 40% are singletons. The CDR3 contains 14 residues. Germline CDR1 is LNHDA and CDR2 is SQIVND (reference sequence). The V and J ends lost 3 bases and 4 bases respectively, with 10 bases between them. Clinicians made diagnoses from clinical symptoms, serum thyroxine, TRAb, thyroid ultrasound and orbital computed tomography.

The TCR sequence derives from an adult man with Graves' hyperthyroidism. The sample was peripheral blood or thyroid tissue (not recorded which). The chain carries TRBV19 and TRBJ1-5; D gene uncertain. The CDR3 reads CASSMMAGNQPQHF. CDR3 in DNA: TGTGCCAGTAGTATGATGGCAGGTAATCAGCCCCAGCATTTT.